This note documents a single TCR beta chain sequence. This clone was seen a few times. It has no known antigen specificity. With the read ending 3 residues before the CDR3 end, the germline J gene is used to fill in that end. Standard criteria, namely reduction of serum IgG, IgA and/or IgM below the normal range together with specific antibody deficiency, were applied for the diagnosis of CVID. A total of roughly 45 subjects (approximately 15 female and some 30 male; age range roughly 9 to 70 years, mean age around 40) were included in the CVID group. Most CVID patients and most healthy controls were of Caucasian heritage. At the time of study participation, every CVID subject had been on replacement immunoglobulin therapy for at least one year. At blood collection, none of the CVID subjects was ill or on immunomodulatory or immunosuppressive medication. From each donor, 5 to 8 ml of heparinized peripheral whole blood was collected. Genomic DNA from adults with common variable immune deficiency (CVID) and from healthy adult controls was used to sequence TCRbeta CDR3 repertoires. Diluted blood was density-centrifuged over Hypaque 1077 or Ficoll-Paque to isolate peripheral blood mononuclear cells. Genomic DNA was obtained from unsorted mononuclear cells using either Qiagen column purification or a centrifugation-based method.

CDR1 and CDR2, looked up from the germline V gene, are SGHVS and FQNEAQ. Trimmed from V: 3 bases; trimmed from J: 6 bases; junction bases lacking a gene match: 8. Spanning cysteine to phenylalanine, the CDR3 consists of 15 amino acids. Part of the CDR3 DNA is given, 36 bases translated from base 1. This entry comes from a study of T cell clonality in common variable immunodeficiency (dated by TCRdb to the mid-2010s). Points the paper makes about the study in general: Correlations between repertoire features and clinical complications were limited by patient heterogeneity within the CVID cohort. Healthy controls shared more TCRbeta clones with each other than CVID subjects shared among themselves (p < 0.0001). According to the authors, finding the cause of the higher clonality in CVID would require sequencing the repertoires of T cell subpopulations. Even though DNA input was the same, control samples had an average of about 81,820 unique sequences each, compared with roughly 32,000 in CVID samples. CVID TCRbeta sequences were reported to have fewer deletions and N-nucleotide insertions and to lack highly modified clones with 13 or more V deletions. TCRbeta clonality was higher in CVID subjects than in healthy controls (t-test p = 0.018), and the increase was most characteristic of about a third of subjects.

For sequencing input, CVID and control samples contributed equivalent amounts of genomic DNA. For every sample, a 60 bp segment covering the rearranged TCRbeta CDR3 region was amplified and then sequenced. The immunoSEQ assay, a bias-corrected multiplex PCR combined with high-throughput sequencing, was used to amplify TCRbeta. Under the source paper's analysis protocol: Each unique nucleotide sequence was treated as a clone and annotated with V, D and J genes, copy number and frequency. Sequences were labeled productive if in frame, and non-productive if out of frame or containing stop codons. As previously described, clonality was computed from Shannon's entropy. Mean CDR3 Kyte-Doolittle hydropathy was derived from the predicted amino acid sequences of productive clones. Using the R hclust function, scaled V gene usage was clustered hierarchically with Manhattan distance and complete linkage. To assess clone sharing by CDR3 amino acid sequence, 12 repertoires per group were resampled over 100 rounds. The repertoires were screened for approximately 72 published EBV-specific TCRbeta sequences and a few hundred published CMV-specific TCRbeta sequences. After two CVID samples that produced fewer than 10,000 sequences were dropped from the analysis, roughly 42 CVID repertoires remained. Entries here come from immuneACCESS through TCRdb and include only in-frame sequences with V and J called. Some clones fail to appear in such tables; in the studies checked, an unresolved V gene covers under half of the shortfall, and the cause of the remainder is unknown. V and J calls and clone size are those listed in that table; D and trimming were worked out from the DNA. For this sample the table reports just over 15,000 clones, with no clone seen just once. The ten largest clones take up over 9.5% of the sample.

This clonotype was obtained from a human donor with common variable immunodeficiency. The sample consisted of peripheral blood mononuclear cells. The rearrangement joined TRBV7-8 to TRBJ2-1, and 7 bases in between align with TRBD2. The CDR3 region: CASSLLAGVGNEQFF. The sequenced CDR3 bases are TGTGCCAGCAGCTTGTTGGCGGGAGTCGGCAATGAG. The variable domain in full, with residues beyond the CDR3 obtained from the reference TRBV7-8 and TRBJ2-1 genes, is GAGVSQSPRYKVAKRGQDVALRCDPISGHVSLFWYQQALGQGPEFLTYFQNEAQLDKSGLPSDRFFAERPEGSVSTLKIQRTQQEDSAVYLCASSLLAGVGNEQFFGPGTRLTVL.